This T cell receptor beta chain was sequenced in a study of a mutant IDH1 vaccine in newly diagnosed glioma. For the study at large: Pretreatment consisted of radiotherapy, temozolomide, or both, with most receiving both.

There are 14 residues in the CDR3. Per the germline V gene, CDR1 is MDHEN and CDR2 is SYDVKM. The J segment lost 2 bases and the V segment lost 9 bases, leaving 10 bases of the junction unmatched. The protocol was immunoSEQ multiplex PCR, while the TCRdb copy is restricted to in-frame clones and leaves out a portion. This sample has roughly 130,000 clones, with around three quarters found just once. To note about this clone: Its specificity is unknown.

Time point given: week 11, during vaccination. In the vaccine, a single dose held 300 ug of the mutant IDH1 20-mer peptide, along with topical imiquimod. The donor cohort comprised cases of new WHO grade 3 or 4 IDH1-mutant, ATRX-lost astrocytoma. Source: PBMCs, taken from a glioma patient whose treatment included an IDH1 peptide vaccine. The chain combines TRBV28 with TRBJ2-7; TRBD2 aligns across 7 bases. The origin of this receptor is a man between 35 and 55 years old with glioma. CDR3: CASWGGGSTYEQYF. In nucleotides, the CDR3 is TGTGCCAGTTGGGGGGGAGGGTCCACCTACGAGCAGTACTTC.